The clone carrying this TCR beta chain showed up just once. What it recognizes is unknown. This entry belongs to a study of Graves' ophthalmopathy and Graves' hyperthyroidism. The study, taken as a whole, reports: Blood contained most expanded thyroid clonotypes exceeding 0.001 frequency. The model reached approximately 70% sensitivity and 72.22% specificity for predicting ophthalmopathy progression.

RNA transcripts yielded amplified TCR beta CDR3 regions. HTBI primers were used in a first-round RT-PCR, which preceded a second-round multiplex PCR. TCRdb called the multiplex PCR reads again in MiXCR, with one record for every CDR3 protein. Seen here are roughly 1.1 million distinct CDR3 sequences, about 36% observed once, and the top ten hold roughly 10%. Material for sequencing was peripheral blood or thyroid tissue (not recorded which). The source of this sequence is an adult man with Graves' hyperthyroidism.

CDR3 nucleotides: TGTGCCAGCAGTCCCACCCTGCCGGGACTAGCGACCTACGAGCAGTACTTC. Protein sequence: CASSPTLPGLATYEQYF. V gene TRBV2 combines with J gene TRBJ2-7, with TRBD2 matching 10 bases. This CDR3 is 17 amino acids long. Germline V gene data show CDR1 as SNHLY and CDR2 as FYNNEI. With 5 bases clipped from V and 2 bases from J, the junction kept 12 bases outside the gene matches. Using reference TRBV2 and TRBJ2-7 for the parts outside the CDR3, the full variable domain is EPEVTQTPSHQVTQMGQEVILRCVPISNHLYFYWYRQILGQKVEFLVSFYNNEISEKSEIFDDQFSVERPDGSNFTLKIRSTKLEDSAMYFCASSPTLPGLATYEQYFGPGTRLTVT.